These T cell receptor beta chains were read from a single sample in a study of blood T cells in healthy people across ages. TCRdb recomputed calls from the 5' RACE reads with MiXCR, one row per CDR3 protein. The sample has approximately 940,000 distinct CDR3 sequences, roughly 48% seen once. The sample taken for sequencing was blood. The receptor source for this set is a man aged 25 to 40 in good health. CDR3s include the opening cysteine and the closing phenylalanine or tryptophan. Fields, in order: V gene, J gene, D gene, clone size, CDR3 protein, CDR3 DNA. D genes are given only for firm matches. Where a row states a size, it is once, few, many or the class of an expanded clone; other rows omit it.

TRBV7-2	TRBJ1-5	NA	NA	CASSRNAGPQHF	TGTGCCAGCAGCAGGAACGCCGGGCCCCAGCATTTT
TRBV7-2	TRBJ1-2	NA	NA	CASSPNPTVTGGYTF	TGTGCCAGCAGCCCCAACCCGACAGTGACTGGTGGCTACACCTTC
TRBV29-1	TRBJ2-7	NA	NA	CSVQATGAEQYF	TGCAGCGTTCAAGCGACCGGGGCCGAGCAGTACTTC
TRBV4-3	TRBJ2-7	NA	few	CASSQIRDAYEQYF	TGCGCCAGCAGCCAAATCAGGGATGCCTACGAGCAGTACTTC
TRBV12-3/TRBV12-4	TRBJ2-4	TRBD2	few	CASSFSSGAAKNIQYF	TGTGCCAGCAGTTTTTCTAGCGGGGCAGCCAAAAACATTCAGTACTTC
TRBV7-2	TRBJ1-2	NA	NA	CASSLMWGSYGYTF	TGTGCCAGCAGCTTAATGTGGGGTTCCTATGGCTACACCTTC
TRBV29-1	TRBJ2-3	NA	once	CSVEDWTETSTDTQYF	TGCAGCGTTGAAGATTGGACGGAAACTAGCACAGATACGCAGTATTTT
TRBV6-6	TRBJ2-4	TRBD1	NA	CASSPHRGQSKNIQYF	TGTGCCAGCAGCCCTCACAGGGGGCAATCCAAAAACATTCAGTACTTC
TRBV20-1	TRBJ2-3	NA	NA	CSASLLPRTDTQYF	TGCAGTGCCTCTCTCCTACCCCGCACAGATACGCAGTATTTT
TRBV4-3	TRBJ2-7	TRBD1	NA	CASSQDLQGFTYEQYF	TGCGCCAGCAGCCAAGATTTACAGGGGTTCACCTACGAGCAGTACTTC
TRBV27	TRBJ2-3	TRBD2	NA	CASSTRLAGGRLTDTQYF	TGTGCCAGCAGTACCAGACTGGCGGGGGGGCGCCTGACAGATACGCAGTATTTT